Listed below are T cell receptor beta chains from one sample, sequenced in a study of shared clonotypes between healthy human individuals. This table comes from immunoSEQ multiplex PCR, and its TCRdb copy is limited to in-frame clones, with some not included. The sample consists of about 2.2 million clones, over 85% of them appearing once. The source material was naive CD8+ T cells from PBMCs. The receptors were sampled from a young man in good health. Some clones in this sample may be carry-over from other donors' samples. Both conserved end residues are part of each CDR3. A row's size may be missing; if present it is once, few, many or a size class.

J gene,V gene,clone size,CDR3 protein
TRBJ2-3,TRBV27,-,CASSSEGGTPNLDTQYF
TRBJ2-2,TRBV19,-,CASSISWQGTGELFF
TRBJ1-2,TRBV7-9,-,CASSLKLVDRGTTHRGYTF
TRBJ2-7,TRBV18,-,CASSPPGQGSYEQYF
TRBJ2-2,TRBV28,-,CASSLHTNTGELFF
TRBJ2-5,TRBV7-2,-,CASSLLDSQETQYF
TRBJ1-2,TRBV27,-,CASSPTQGPNYGYTF
TRBJ2-1,TRBV7-3,-,CASSLTLAGYNEQFF
TRBJ2-1,TRBV5-1,-,CASSSGPKPYNEQFF
TRBJ2-5,TRBV5-4,-,CASSAGTGGLQETQYF
TRBJ2-2,TRBV7-9,-,CASSLGLTGTNTGELFF
TRBJ2-7,TRBV30,-,CAWSVGHEGYEQYF
TRBJ2-3,TRBV11-2,-,CASSPWTGADTQYF
TRBJ1-2,TRBV16,-,CASSQTGTGNDGYTF
TRBJ1-5,TRBV19,-,CASSIEGQTNQPQHF
TRBJ1-2,TRBV6-5,-,CASSYRPLDRDGYTF
TRBJ2-1,TRBV10-3,-,CAISEGLGGAYNEQFF
TRBJ1-2,TRBV10-2,-,CATQGRDYGYTF
TRBJ2-5,TRBV14,-,CASSPEDSPYQETQYF
TRBJ1-1,TRBV11-2,-,CASSLNKPGSTEAFF
TRBJ2-5,TRBV28,-,CASSFSGQGLQETQYF
TRBJ1-2,TRBV19,-,CASSTRDRVPMYGYTF
TRBJ2-1,TRBV4-1,-,CASSPSVGNTYNEQFF
TRBJ2-1,TRBV9,-,CASSDGSYNEQFF
TRBJ1-2,TRBV28,-,CASSLTYSNYGYTF
TRBJ2-7,TRBV7-9,-,CASSLALSSGSEEQYF
TRBJ1-2,TRBV27,-,CASSFDRAPSGGYTF
TRBJ1-1,TRBV6-5,-,CASSYLDRGNTEAFF
TRBJ2-7,TRBV7-2,-,CASSLKPGYEMVHEQYF
TRBJ1-1,TRBV28,-,CASSLSKNTEAFF
TRBJ2-7,TRBV29-1,-,CSVGQGAYYEQYF
TRBJ2-7,TRBV5-1,once,CASSSGTVSYEQYF
TRBJ1-2,TRBV4-1,-,CASSQDPYQGAEGYTF
TRBJ2-1,TRBV28,-,CASSWEQTYNEQFF
TRBJ1-1,TRBV11-2,-,CASSSRGVRQAFF
TRBJ1-1,TRBV28,-,CASSLGRNTEAFF
TRBJ2-7,TRBV11-2,-,CASRPTSGGSYEQYF
TRBJ2-7,TRBV6-6,-,CASSYSGRRTYEQYF
TRBJ2-1,TRBV2,-,CASSGDRVRVAEQFF
TRBJ2-1,TRBV4-1,-,CASSSRAYNEQFF
TRBJ1-1,TRBV13,-,CASSLEAGWAEAFF
TRBJ1-5,TRBV28,-,CASSLYTTGARSNQPQHF
TRBJ2-7,TRBV7-8,-,CASSFGLAGTLSYEQYF
TRBJ2-5,TRBV27,-,CASSQGTSGSFETQYF
TRBJ2-1,TRBV27,-,CASIKGQGRDEQFF
TRBJ2-7,TRBV11-2,-,CASSQVQVGSYEQYF